This T cell receptor beta chain was captured in a study of T cell responses to AZD1222 COVID-19 vaccine. The assay was immunoSEQ multiplex PCR, and TCRdb's table has in-frame clones only and misses some. This sample yields approximately 94,000 clones, of which roughly 86% are seen a single time; 4.2% belongs to the top ten. General study points: White British people made up most donors, females outnumbered males, and clonal diversity was possibly underestimated. All repertoire sampling was performed exclusively after the peak T cell response.

As to this clone: Its antigen is as yet unknown.

This CDR3 has 11 residues. Germline CDR1 is ENHRY and CDR2 is SYGVKD. V dropped 8 bases and J dropped 4 bases, with 8 bases sitting between them. V and J are TRBV10-3 and TRBJ1-2; perhaps TRBD1 as D (5 bases). The receptor comes from an adult in good health. Sequencing was performed on peripheral blood, taken on day 0 of MenACWY control vaccination. The CDR3 protein is CAIGGAYGYTF. The CDR3 nucleotides read TGTGCCATCGGAGGGGCCTATGGCTACACCTTC.